The TCR beta chain under discussion was sequenced for a study of cytomegalovirus exposure and HLA in healthy donors. The study, taken as a whole, reports: The CMV antigen specificity of a few CMV-associated chains was confirmed through in vitro analysis.

V was trimmed by 3 bases and J by 5 bases, leaving 11 bases between them. Germline lookup yields CDR1 LNHDA and CDR2 SQIVND (reference sequence). This CDR3 is 13 amino acids long. Data came from immunoSEQ multiplex PCR; TCRdb stores just in-frame clones and leaves some out. There are approximately 200,000 clones in the sample; around 88% occur only once, and around 3% lies in the top ten. Note on this clone: Antigen unknown.

The sequence was obtained from a woman between 18 and 29 years old in good health and CMV-seronegative. Sequencing input: PBMCs. V and J are TRBV19 and TRBJ2-7; TRBD1 is a possible D gene (5 bases). The CDR3 coding sequence is TGTGCCAGTAGTATTCCAGGGCTCCACGAGCAGTACTTC. This codes for CASSIPGLHEQYF. Full variable domain (missing parts from reference TRBV19 and TRBJ2-7): DGGITQSPKYLFRKEGQNVTLSCEQNLNHDAMYWYRQDPGQGLRLIYYSQIVNDFQKGDIAEGYSVSREKKESFPLTVTSAQKNPTAFYLCASSIPGLHEQYFGPGTRLTVT.